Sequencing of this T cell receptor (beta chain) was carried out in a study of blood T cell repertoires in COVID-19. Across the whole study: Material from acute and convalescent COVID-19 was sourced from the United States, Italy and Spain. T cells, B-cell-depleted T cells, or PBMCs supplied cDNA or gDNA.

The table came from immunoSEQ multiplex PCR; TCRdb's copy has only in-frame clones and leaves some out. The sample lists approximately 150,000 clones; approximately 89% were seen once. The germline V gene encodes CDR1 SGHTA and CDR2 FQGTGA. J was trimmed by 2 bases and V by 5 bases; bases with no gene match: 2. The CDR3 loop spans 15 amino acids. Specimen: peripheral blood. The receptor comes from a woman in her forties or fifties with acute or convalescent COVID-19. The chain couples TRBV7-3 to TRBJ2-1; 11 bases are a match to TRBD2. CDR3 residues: CASSPGLAAYNEQFF. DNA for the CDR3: TGTGCCAGCAGCCCGGGACTAGCGGCCTACAATGAGCAGTTCTTC.